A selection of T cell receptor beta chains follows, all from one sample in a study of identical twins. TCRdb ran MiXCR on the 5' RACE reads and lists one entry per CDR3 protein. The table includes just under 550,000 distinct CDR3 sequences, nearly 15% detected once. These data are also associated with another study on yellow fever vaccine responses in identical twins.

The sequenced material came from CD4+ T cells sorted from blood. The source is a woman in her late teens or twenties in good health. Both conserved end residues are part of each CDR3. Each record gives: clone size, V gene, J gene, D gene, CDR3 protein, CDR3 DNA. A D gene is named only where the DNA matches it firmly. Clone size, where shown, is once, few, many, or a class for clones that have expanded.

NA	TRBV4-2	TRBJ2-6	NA	CASSREKKGLSGANVLTF	TGTGCCAGCAGCCGAGAGAAGAAGGGGCTCTCTGGGGCCAACGTCCTGACTTTC
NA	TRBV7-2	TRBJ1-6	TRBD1	CASRGYRGGNSPLHF	TGTGCCAGCAGGGGCTACAGGGGAGGGAATTCACCCCTCCACTTT
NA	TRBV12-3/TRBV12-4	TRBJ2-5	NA	CASRPSGSRETQYF	TGTGCCAGCAGACCATCGGGTTCGCGGGAGACCCAGTACTTC
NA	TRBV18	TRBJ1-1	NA	CASSPGQRAF	TGTGCCAGCTCACCAGGCCAACGTGCGTTT
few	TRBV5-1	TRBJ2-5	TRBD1	CASSLVGTGIRETQYF	TGCGCCAGCAGCTTGGTCGGGACAGGGATTCGAGAGACCCAGTACTTC
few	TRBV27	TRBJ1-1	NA	CASSLSSRNTEAFF	TGTGCCAGCAGTTTATCGTCCAGGAACACTGAAGCTTTCTTT
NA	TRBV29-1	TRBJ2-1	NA	CSVEGGGNEQFF	TGCAGCGTTGAGGGTGGGGGGAATGAGCAGTTCTTC
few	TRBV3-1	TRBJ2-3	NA	CASSPPPTSTDTQYF	TGTGCCAGCAGCCCACCCCCCACTTCCACAGATACGCAGTATTTT
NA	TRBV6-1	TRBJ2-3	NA	CASSRRADTDTQYF	TGTGCCAGCAGTCGCCGGGCGGACACAGATACGCAGTATTTT
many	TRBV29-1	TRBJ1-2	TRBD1	CSVGTAGNYGYTF	TGCAGCGTGGGGACAGCCGGAAACTATGGCTACACCTTC
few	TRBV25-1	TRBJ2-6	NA	CASSDSTDPYSGANVLTF	TGTGCCAGCAGTGATTCTACCGATCCCTACTCTGGGGCCAACGTCCTGACTTTC
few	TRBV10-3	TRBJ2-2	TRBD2	CAIKGGRNTGELFF	TGTGCCATCAAGGGAGGGAGGAACACCGGGGAGCTGTTTTTT
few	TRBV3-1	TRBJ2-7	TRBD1	CASSDTGGSYEQYF	TGTGCCAGCAGCGACACAGGGGGCTCCTACGAGCAGTACTTC
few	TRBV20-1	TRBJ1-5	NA	CSARVGRGALSGAQHF	TGCAGTGCTAGAGTCGGAAGGGGGGCCCTCTCCGGGGCCCAGCATTTT
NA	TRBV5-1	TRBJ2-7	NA	CASSRPDRDSYEQYF	TGCGCCAGCAGCCGACCGGACAGAGACTCCTACGAGCAGTACTTC
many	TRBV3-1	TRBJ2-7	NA	CASSQAPRGEQYF	TGTGCCAGCAGCCAAGCCCCTAGAGGCGAGCAGTACTTC
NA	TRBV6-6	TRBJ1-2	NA	CASSYETNYGYTF	TGTGCCAGCAGCTACGAGACTAACTATGGCTACACCTTC
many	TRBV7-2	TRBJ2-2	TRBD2	CASSLGLGGTGELFF	TGTGCCAGCAGCCTGGGACTAGGAGGGACCGGGGAGCTGTTTTTT
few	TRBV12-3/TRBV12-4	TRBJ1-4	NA	CASGPPATNEKLFF	TGTGCCAGCGGCCCACCTGCAACTAATGAAAAACTGTTTTTT
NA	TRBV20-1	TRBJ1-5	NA	CSASGRFNQPQHF	TGCAGTGCCTCGGGACGCTTCAATCAGCCCCAGCATTTT
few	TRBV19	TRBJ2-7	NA	CASTPGQAGLYEQYF	TGTGCCAGTACCCCCGGCCAAGCGGGCCTCTACGAGCAGTACTTC
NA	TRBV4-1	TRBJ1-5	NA	CASSQNLGTALFQPQHF	TGCGCCAGCAGCCAAAACCTAGGCACGGCCCTATTTCAGCCCCAGCATTTT
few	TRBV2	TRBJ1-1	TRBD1	CASSRPGQGNTEAFF	TGTGCCAGCTCACGTCCCGGACAGGGGAACACTGAAGCTTTCTTT
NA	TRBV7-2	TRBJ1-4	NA	CASSKPWEKLFF	TGTGCCAGCAGCAAACCTTGGGAAAAACTGTTTTTT
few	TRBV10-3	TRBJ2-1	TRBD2	CAISVVAGEGEQFF	TGTGCCATCAGTGTAGTAGCGGGAGAAGGTGAGCAGTTCTTC
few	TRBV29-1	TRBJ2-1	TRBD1	CSVEGTGGVHNEQFF	TGCAGCGTTGAAGGAACAGGGGGAGTCCACAATGAGCAGTTCTTC
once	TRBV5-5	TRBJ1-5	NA	CASSEKGDLYWGQPQHF	TGTGCCAGCAGTGAGAAAGGGGATCTGTACTGGGGTCAGCCCCAGCATTTT
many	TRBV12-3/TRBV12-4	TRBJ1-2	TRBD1	CASSTGVGGYTF	TGTGCCAGCAGTACAGGGGTCGGGGGCTACACCTTC
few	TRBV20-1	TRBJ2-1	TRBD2	CSAPTLAGDRKGNEQFF	TGCAGTGCGCCGACTCTAGCGGGAGACAGGAAAGGAAATGAGCAGTTCTTC
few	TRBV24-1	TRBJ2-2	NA	CATSDFGGLNTGELFF	TGTGCCACCAGTGATTTTGGAGGGTTAAACACCGGGGAGCTGTTTTTT
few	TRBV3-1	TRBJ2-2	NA	CASSQAEGHTGELFF	TGTGCCAGCAGCCAAGCCGAGGGGCACACCGGGGAGCTGTTTTTT
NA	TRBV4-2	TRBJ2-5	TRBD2	CASSQDLASGSQTQYF	TGTGCCAGCAGCCAAGATCTGGCTAGCGGGAGTCAGACCCAGTACTTC
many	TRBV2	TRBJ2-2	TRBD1	CASSAQGSGELFF	TGTGCCAGCAGCGCACAGGGGTCCGGGGAGCTGTTTTTT
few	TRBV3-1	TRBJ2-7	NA	CASSLETNSYEQYF	TGTGCCAGCAGCCTTGAAACGAACTCCTACGAGCAGTACTTC
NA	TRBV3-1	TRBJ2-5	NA	CASSQDLQPLGTQYF	TGTGCCAGCAGCCAAGATCTACAGCCCCTAGGGACCCAGTACTTC
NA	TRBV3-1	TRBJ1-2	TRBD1	CASTRSAGQGDGYTF	TGTGCCAGCACCCGATCCGCGGGACAGGGGGATGGCTACACCTTC
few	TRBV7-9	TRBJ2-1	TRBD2	CASRWTSGGAYNEQFF	TGTGCCAGCAGGTGGACTAGCGGGGGGGCTTACAATGAGCAGTTCTTC
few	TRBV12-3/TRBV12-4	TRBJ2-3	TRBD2	CASSPGASGGNTQYF	TGTGCCAGCAGTCCTGGGGCTAGCGGGGGGAATACGCAGTATTTT
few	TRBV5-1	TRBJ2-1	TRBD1	CASSESTGGSYNEQFF	TGCGCCAGCAGCGAATCGACAGGGGGCTCCTACAATGAGCAGTTCTTC
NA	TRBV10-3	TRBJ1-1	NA	CAIRAGAGNTEAFF	TGTGCCATCAGGGCAGGGGCTGGGAACACTGAAGCTTTCTTT
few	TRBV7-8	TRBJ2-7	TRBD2	CASSFLAAPYEQYF	TGTGCCAGCAGCTTTCTAGCGGCCCCCTACGAGCAGTACTTC